This TCR beta chain appears in the sequencing data of a study of brain T cells in children with intractable seizures. The sample's time point: blood from clinic visit 5 months post-surgery; TSC patient then seizure free. Sequencing was performed with immunoSEQ multiplex PCR; in TCRdb, only in-frame clones are kept and a portion is missing. The sample carries a few hundred thousand clones, over 85% recorded once. In germline, CDR1 is KGHSH, CDR2 LQKENI. The length of the CDR3 is 14 residues. Trimming took 0 bases from V and 4 from J, leaving 9 bases between them. Turning to this clone: The antigen is undetermined.

Study results and caveats: Patients' HCMV serostatus was unknown; virus specificity rests on CDR3 similarity alone. Pre- and post-surgery blood differed in depth, so pre-surgery absences may be undersampling.

The chain joins TRBV18 to TRBJ2-5, with unresolved D. The sample was peripheral blood, taken roughly 5 months after surgery. This sequence was found in a boy under two years old with tuberous sclerosis and intractable seizures. The CDR3 here is CASSPPNSIETQYF. CDR3 bases: TGTGCCAGCTCACCACCTAACAGCATAGAGACCCAGTACTTC.